This is a list of T cell receptor beta chains from one sample in a study of control samples from healthy donors and cancer patients. This table comes from immunoSEQ multiplex PCR, and its TCRdb copy is limited to in-frame clones, with some not included. This table has 100,000 to 120,000 clones, 83% appearing once. Material: blood. Receptors were obtained from a woman aged 45-65 years in good health. The CDR3 runs from the conserved cysteine through the conserved F or W. The D gene is left open where the match is weak. Some rows mark clone size as missing; the rest say once, few, many or name a class of expanded clone.

D gene | J gene | V gene | clone size | CDR3 DNA | CDR3 protein
. | TRBJ2-3 | TRBV5-1 | . | TGCGCCAGCAGCTACAGGTTAAGCACAGATACGCAGTATTTT | CASSYRLSTDTQYF
TRBD1 | TRBJ2-2 | TRBV11-2 | few | TGTGCCAGCAGCTTAAACCCCGGGACAGACACCGGGGAGCTGTTTTTT | CASSLNPGTDTGELFF
. | TRBJ2-6 | TRBV5-1 | . | TGCGCCAGCAGCACCGGACAGACCCTCTCTGGGGCCAACGTCCTGACTTTC | CASSTGQTLSGANVLTF
TRBD1 | TRBJ2-5 | TRBV5-1 | . | TGCGCCAGCAGCTTGGTCTGGACAGGGACATGGGAGACCCAGTACTTC | CASSLVWTGTWETQYF
TRBD1 | TRBJ1-6 | TRBV7-9 | . | TGTGCCAGCAGCTTAGAGCGCGGGACAGGGGATTTCCCCCTCCACTTT | CASSLERGTGDFPLHF
TRBD2 | TRBJ2-3 | TRBV4-3 | . | TGCGCCAGCAGCCAAGATCGAGCTAGCGGGGGGTTTCGCACAGATACGCAGTATTTT | CASSQDRASGGFRTDTQYF
. | TRBJ2-2 | TRBV9 | . | TGTGCCAGCAGCGTAGCAGGGGACAACACCGGGGAGCTGTTTTTT | CASSVAGDNTGELFF
. | TRBJ1-2 | TRBV7-2 | . | TGTGCCAGCAGCACTACAGAGGCGCTGGGCTACACCTTC | CASSTTEALGYTF
TRBD1 | TRBJ1-3 | TRBV18 | . | TGTGCCAGCTCGTCGACAGGGGATGGAAACACCATATATTTT | CASSSTGDGNTIYF
. | TRBJ2-7 | TRBV19 | . | TGTGCCAGTAGTATTCGCAGAGACTACGAGCAGTACTTC | CASSIRRDYEQYF
. | TRBJ2-2 | TRBV7-2 | . | TGTGCCAGCAGCTTAGCGAGAGGGGCTGGGGAGCTGTTTTTT | CASSLARGAGELFF
TRBD1 | TRBJ2-7 | TRBV10-3 | . | TGTGCCATCAGTGAGCCGGGACAGGGAAATGACGAGCAGTACTTC | CAISEPGQGNDEQYF
. | TRBJ1-5 | TRBV4-2 | . | TGTGCCAGCAGCCAAGATAGCAATCAGCCCCAGCATTTT | CASSQDSNQPQHF
. | TRBJ1-6 | TRBV7-9 | . | TGTGCCAGCAGCCCATTACAGGATTCACCCCTCCACTTT | CASSPLQDSPLHF
. | TRBJ2-3 | TRBV7-9 | . | TGTGCCAGCAGCTGGGGCACCACAGATACGCAGTATTTT | CASSWGTTDTQYF
TRBD1 | TRBJ2-7 | TRBV7-6 | . | TGTGCCAGCAGCCCCCGACAGGGGGCTTTCTACGAGCAGTACTTC | CASSPRQGAFYEQYF
. | TRBJ1-5 | TRBV7-2 | . | TGTGCCAGCAGCTTATACGGGGATCAGCCCCAGCATTTT | CASSLYGDQPQHF
. | TRBJ2-1 | TRBV24-1 | . | TGTGCCACCAGTGATTTGGACAGCTCCTACAATGAGCAGTTCTTC | CATSDLDSSYNEQFF
. | TRBJ1-1 | TRBV6-5 | . | TGTGCCAGCAGCTTCCCGATAAGCATGAACACTGAAGCTTTCTTT | CASSFPISMNTEAFF
TRBD2 | TRBJ2-1 | TRBV9 | . | TGTGCCAGCAGCTTCCGACTAGCGGGAGTCAATGAGCAGTTCTTC | CASSFRLAGVNEQFF
. | TRBJ1-5 | TRBV18 | . | TGTGCCAGCTCACCCCGAAGGGCGGATAGCAATCAGCCCCAGCATTTT | CASSPRRADSNQPQHF
. | TRBJ1-4 | TRBV2 | . | TGTGCCAGCAGTGAAAGGGGCCTTAATGAAAAACTGTTTTTT | CASSERGLNEKLFF
TRBD1 | TRBJ1-2 | TRBV28 | once | TGTGCCAGCAGTTTTTTTGCCGTCGGACAGGGGAATGGCTACACCTTC | CASSFFAVGQGNGYTF
TRBD1 | TRBJ1-1 | TRBV19 | few | TGTGCCAGTAGTCGGGACAGGGGGTCGAACACTGAAGCTTTCTTT | CASSRDRGSNTEAFF
. | TRBJ1-1 | TRBV19 | once | TGTGCCAGCGGCCCAAGCGGGGGCCCCCGCACTGAAGCTTTCTTT | CASGPSGGPRTEAFF
. | TRBJ2-5 | TRBV29-1 | few | TGCAGCGTGGATCAAGAGACCCAGTACTTC | CSVDQETQYF